A single sample is the source of the 8 T cell receptor beta chains below, sequenced in a study of T cell responses to AZD1222 COVID-19 vaccine. Profiled with immunoSEQ multiplex PCR; TCRdb holds only in-frame clones, not every one. In the table there are around 170,000 clones, 90% of which are singletons. Sequencing was performed on peripheral blood, taken on day 0 of AZD1222 vaccination. Receptors originate from an adult in good health.

The rearrangement uses TRBV5-8 and TRBJ1-5; D ambiguous. The germline gives CDR1 SGHTS, CDR2 YDEGEE. The CDR3 sequence is 15 residues long. Trimming pared 6 bases from V and 0 bases from J, leaving 13 bases between. CDR3 sequence: CASNGGIYSNQPQHF. The CDR3 DNA reads as TGTGCCAGCAATGGCGGAATCTATAGCAATCAGCCCCAGCATTTT. Based on the CDR3 plus reference TRBV5-8 and TRBJ1-5, the full variable domain is EAGVTQSPTHLIKTRGQQATLRCSPISGHTSVYWYQQALGLGLQFLLWYDEGEERNRGNFPPRFSGRQFPNYSSELNVNALELEDSALYLCASNGGIYSNQPQHFGDGTRLSIL.

The chain employs TRBV29-1 and TRBJ1-2, with a possible D match to TRBD1 (5 bases). This CDR3 contains 13 residues. Germline-derived CDR1 and CDR2 are SQVTM and ANQGSEA. V was shortened by 6 bases and J by 5 bases, with 16 bases between the two germline ends. CDR3 DNA: TGCAGCGTCGGACAACCCATTGATTATGGCTACACCTTC. Protein product: CSVGQPIDYGYTF.

V gene TRBV7-3 combines with J gene TRBJ2-3; 14 nucleotides agree with TRBD2. Germline CDR1 reads SGHTA; CDR2 reads FQGTGA. The CDR3 has 16 residues. V trimming: 5 bases; J trimming: 5 bases; junction bases outside the gene matches: 6. CDR3 DNA sequence: TGTGCCAGCAGCACCAGACTAGCGGGGGGGAAAGATACGCAGTATTTT. Its translation: CASSTRLAGGKDTQYF.

The chain carries TRBV9 and TRBJ2-1; the D is unclear. The length of the CDR3 is 11 residues. Looked up from germline, CDR1 is SGDLS and CDR2 is YYNGEE. V was clipped by 0 bases and J by 8 bases, with 3 bases between them. CDR3 sequence (DNA): TGTGCCAGCAGCGTAGGGGATGAGCAGTTCTTC. It specifies CASSVGDEQFF. The whole variable domain, filled in from reference TRBV9 and TRBJ2-1, reads DSGVTQTPKHLITATGQRVTLRCSPRSGDLSVYWYQQSLDQGLQFLIQYYNGEERAKGNILERFSAQQFPDLHSELNLSSLELGDSALYFCASSVGDEQFFGPGTRLTVL.

CDR3 DNA sequence: TGTGCCAGCATCCTCCGGGACCCCTTTAGCACAGATACGCAGTATTTT. Encoded protein: CASILRDPFSTDTQYF. The V gene is TRBV7-2, the J gene TRBJ2-3; D assignment may be TRBD1 or TRBD2 (5 bases each). V lost 7 bases and J 0 bases, leaving 17 bases between the germline ends. The CDR3 covers 16 residues. From germline, CDR1 is SGHTA and CDR2 FQGNSA.

The chain combines TRBV2 with TRBJ1-5, with TRBD1 identical over 7 bases. The germline gives CDR1 SNHLY, CDR2 FYNNEI. This CDR3 is 13 amino acids long. Trimming at V came to 3 bases and at J to 8 bases, leaving 4 bases not matched to a gene. DNA for the CDR3: TGTGCCAGCAGTGAGACAGGGCTGGAGCCCCAGCATTTT. Translated: CASSETGLEPQHF. Looking up the rest from reference TRBV2 and TRBJ1-5 gives the full variable domain: EPEVTQTPSHQVTQMGQEVILRCVPISNHLYFYWYRQILGQKVEFLVSFYNNEISEKSEIFDDQFSVERPDGSNFTLKIRSTKLEDSAMYFCASSETGLEPQHFGDGTRLSIL.

V is TRBV24-1 and J is TRBJ1-2; D gene uncertain. Between the trimmed V and J ends, which lost 1 base and 9 bases, there was a span of 11 bases. Germline CDR1 is KGHDR and CDR2 is SFDVKD. CDR3 size: 13 residues. CDR3 nucleotides: TGTGCCACCAGTGATTTCGGAGTGAGGAGCTACACCTTC. Residues: CATSDFGVRSYTF.

The rearrangement uses TRBV4-1 and TRBJ1-3; maybe TRBD1 (6 bases). This CDR3 has 14 amino acids. CDR1 and CDR2 (germline): MGHRA, YSYEKL. Trimming took off 1 base at V and 8 bases at J, with 12 bases between the two ends. The CDR3 region has the DNA TGCGCCAGCAGCCAAGTTGGGGGGGCCGACACCATATATTTT. Encoded protein: CASSQVGGADTIYF.